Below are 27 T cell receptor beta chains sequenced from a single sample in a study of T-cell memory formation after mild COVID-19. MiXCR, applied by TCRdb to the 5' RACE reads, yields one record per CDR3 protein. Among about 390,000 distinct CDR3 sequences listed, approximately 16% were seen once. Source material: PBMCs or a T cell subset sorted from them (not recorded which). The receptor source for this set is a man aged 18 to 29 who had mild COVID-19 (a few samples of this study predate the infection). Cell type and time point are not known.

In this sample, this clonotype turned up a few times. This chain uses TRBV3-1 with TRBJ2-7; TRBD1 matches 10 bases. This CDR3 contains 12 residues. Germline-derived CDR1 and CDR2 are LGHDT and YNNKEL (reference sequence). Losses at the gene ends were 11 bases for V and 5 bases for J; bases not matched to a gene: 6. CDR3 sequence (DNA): TGTGCCTGCGGACAGGGGGACCACGAGCAGTACTTC. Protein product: CACGQGDHEQYF.

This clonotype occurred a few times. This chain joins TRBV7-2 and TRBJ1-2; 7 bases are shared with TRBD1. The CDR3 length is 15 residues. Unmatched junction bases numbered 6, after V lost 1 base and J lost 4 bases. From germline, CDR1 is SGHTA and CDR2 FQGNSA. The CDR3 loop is CASSLGEGGRYGYTF. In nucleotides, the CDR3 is TGTGCCAGCAGCTTAGGGGAAGGGGGCCGCTATGGCTACACCTTC.

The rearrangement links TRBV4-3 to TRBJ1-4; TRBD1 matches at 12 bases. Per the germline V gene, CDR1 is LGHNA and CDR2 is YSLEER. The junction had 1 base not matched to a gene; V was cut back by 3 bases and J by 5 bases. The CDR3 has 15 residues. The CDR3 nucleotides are TGCGCCAGCAGCCAGGGGACAGGGGGCAATGAAAAACTGTTTTTT. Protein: CASSQGTGGNEKLFF.

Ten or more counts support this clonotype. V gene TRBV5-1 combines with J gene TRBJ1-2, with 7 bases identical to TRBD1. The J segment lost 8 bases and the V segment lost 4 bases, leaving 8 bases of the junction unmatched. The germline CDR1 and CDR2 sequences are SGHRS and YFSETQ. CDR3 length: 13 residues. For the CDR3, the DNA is TGCGCCAGCAGCCGCGACAGGGACCACGGCTACACCTTC. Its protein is CASSRDRDHGYTF.

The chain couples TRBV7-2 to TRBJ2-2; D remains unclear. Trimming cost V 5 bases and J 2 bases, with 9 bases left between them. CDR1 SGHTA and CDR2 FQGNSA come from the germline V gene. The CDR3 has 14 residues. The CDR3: CASSPHPNTGELFF. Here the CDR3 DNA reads TGTGCCAGCAGCCCCCACCCAAACACCGGGGAGCTGTTTTTT.

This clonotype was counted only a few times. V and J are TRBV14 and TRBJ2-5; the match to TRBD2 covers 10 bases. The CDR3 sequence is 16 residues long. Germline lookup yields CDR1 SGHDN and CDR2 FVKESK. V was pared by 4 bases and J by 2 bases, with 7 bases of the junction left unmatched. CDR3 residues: CASSPRASGRQETQYF. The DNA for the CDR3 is TGTGCCAGCAGCCCCCGGGCTAGCGGGAGACAAGAGACCCAGTACTTC. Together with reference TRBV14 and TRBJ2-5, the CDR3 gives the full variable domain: EAGVTQFPSHSVIEKGQTVTLRCDPISGHDNLYWYRRVMGKEIKFLLHFVKESKQDESGMPNNRFLAERTGGTYSTLKVQPAELEDSGVYFCASSPRASGRQETQYFGPGTRLLVL.

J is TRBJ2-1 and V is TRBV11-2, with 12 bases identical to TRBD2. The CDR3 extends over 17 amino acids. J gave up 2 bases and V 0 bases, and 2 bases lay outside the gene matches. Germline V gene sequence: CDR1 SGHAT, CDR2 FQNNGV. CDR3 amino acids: CASSLEASGGAYNEQFF. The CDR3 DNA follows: TGTGCCAGCAGCTTAGAGGCTAGCGGGGGGGCCTACAATGAGCAGTTCTTC.

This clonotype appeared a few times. The CDR3 region has the DNA TGTGCCAGCAGCGTAGCTGAACGGGCCAGTGAGCAGTTCTTC. It translates to CASSVAERASEQFF. The chain uses TRBV9 and TRBJ2-1; the D is unclear. Germline CDR1 and CDR2: SGDLS and YYNGEE. V was pared by 0 bases and J by 9 bases, with 13 bases between. The CDR3 spans 14 residues.

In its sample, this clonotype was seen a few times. CDR3 nucleotides: TGCAGTGCTCCCGGGGGGCCCATATACAATGAGCAGTTCTTC. Translating it yields CSAPGGPIYNEQFF. J is TRBJ2-1 and V is TRBV20-1; tentatively, D is TRBD2 (7 bases). Germline CDR1 DFQATT, CDR2 SNEGSKA (reference sequence). V was clipped by 5 bases and J by 4 bases, with 15 bases between them. The CDR3 totals 14 residues.

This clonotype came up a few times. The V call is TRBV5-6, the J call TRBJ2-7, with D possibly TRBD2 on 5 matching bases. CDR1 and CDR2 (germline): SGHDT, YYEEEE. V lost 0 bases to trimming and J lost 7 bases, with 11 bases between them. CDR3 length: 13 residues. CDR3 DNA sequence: TGTGCCAGCAGCTTGGTCGCGGGCGGTGAGCAGTACGTC. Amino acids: CASSLVAGGEQYV.

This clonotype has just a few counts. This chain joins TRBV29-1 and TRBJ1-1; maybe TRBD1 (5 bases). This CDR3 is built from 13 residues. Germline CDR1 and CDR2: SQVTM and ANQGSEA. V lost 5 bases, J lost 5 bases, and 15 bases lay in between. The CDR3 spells CSVRGVLRTEAFF. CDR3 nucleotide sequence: TGCAGCGTTCGGGGGGTTTTGAGGACTGAAGCTTTCTTT.

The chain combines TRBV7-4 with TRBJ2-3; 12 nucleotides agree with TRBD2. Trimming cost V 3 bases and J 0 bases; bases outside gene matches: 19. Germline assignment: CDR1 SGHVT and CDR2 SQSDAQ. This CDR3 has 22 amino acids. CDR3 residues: CASSLSSSSTSGGHDSTDTQYF. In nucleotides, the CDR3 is TGTGCCAGCAGCTTGTCGTCTAGTTCGACTAGCGGGGGACACGATAGCACAGATACGCAGTATTTT.

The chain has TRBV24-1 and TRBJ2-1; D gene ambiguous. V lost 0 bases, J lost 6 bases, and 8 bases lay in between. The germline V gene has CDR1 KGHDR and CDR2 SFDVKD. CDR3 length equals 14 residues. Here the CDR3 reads CATSDLTRFNEQFF. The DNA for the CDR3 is TGTGCCACCAGTGATTTGACCAGGTTCAATGAGCAGTTCTTC.

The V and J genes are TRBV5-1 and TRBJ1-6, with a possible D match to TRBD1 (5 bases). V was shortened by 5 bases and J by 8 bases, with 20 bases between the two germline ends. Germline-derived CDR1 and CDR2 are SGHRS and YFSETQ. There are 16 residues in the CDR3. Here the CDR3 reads CASSRQPGTNDSPLHF. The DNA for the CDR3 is TGCGCCAGCAGTCGGCAACCAGGGACGAATGATTCACCCCTCCACTTT.

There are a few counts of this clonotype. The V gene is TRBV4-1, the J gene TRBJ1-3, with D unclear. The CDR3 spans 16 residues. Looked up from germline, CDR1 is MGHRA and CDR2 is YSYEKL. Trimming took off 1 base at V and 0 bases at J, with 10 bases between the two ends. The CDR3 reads CASSQVAGSSGNTIYF. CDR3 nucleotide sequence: TGCGCCAGCAGCCAAGTTGCCGGCAGCTCTGGAAACACCATATATTTT.

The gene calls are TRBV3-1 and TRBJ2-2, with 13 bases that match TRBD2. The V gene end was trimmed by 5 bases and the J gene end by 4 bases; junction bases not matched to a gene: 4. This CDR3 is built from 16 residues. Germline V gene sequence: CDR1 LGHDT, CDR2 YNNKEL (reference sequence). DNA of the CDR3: TGTGCCAGCAGCGACGGACTAGCGGGGGTCACCGGGGAGCTGTTTTTT. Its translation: CASSDGLAGVTGELFF.

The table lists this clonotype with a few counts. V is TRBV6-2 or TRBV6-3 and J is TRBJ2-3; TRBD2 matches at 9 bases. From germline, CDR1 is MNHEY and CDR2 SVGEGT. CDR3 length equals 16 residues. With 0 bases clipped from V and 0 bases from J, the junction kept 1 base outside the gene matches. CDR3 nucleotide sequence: TGTGCCAGCAGTTACTCTACTAGCGGGAGCACAGATACGCAGTATTTT. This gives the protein CASSYSTSGSTDTQYF.

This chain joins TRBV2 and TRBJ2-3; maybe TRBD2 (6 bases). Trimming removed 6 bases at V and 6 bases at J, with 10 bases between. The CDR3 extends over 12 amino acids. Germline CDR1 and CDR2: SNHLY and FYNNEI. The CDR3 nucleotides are TGTGCCAGCAGGGTACTAGCCGATACGCAGTATTTT. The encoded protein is CASRVLADTQYF.

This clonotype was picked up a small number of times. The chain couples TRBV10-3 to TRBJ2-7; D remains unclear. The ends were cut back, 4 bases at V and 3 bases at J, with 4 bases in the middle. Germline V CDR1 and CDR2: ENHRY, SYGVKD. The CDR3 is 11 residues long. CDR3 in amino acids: CAISGGYEQYV. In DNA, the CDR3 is TGTGCCATCAGTGGGGGCTACGAGCAGTACGTC.

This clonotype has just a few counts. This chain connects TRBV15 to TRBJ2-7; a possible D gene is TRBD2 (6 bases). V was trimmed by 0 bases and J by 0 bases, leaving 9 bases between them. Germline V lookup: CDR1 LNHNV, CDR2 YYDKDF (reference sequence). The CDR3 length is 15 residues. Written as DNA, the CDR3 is TGTGCCACCAGCAGAGATTTAGCGGCCTCCTACGAGCAGTACTTC. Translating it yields CATSRDLAASYEQYF.

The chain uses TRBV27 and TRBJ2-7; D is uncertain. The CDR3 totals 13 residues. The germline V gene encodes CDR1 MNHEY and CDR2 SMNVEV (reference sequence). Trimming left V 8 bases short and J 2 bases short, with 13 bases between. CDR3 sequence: CASRPGNTYEQYV. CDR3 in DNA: TGTGCCAGCCGGCCAGGTAATACCTACGAGCAGTACGTC.

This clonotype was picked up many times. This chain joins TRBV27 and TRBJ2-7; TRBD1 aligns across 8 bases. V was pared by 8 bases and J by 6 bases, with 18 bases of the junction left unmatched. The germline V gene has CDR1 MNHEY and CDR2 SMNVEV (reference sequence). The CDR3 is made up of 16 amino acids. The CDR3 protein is CASLREPGQEPSEQYV. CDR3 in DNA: TGTGCCAGCCTGAGAGAACCGGGACAGGAGCCCTCCGAGCAGTACGTC.

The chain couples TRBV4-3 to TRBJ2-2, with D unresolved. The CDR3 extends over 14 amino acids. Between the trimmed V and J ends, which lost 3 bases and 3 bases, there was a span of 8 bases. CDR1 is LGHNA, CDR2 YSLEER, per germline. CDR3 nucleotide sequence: TGCGCCAGCAGCCACGCCCGGTACACCGGGGAGCTGTTTTTT. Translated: CASSHARYTGELFF.

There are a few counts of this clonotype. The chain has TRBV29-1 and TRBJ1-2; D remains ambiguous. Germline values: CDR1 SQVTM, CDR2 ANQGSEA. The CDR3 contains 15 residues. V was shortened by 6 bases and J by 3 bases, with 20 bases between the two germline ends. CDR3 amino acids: CSVDPNEGPHYGYTF. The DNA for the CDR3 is TGCAGCGTGGACCCTAACGAGGGTCCCCACTATGGCTACACCTTC.

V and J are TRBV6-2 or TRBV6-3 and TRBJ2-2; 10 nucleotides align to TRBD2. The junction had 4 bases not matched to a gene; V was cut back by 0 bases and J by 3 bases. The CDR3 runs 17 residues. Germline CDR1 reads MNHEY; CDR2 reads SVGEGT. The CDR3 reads CASSYSSGGMDTGELFF. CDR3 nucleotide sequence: TGTGCCAGCAGTTACTCTAGCGGGGGGATGGACACCGGGGAGCTGTTTTTT.

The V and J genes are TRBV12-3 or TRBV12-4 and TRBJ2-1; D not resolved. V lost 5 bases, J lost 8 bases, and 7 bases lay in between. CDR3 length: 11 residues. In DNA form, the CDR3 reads TGTGCCAGCAGTCACTCCGATGAGCAGTTCTTC. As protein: CASSHSDEQFF.

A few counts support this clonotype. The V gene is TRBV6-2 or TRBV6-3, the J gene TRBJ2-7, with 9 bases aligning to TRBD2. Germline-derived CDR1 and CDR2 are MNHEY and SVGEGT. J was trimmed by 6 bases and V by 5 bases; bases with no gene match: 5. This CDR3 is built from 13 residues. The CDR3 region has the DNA TGTGCCAGCAGTAGCGGGGGGCCACTCGAGCAGTACGTC. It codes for CASSSGGPLEQYV.